These T cell receptor beta chains were read from a single sample in a study of T cells in Graves' hyperthyroidism and ophthalmopathy. TCRdb passed the multiplex PCR reads through MiXCR, listing each CDR3 protein once. The data show roughly 420,000 distinct CDR3 sequences, around 14% seen once. The sample consisted of blood. The receptor set was obtained from a woman aged 18 to 35 with Graves' hyperthyroidism. Each CDR3 is given without its conserved first and last residue.

v_call: TRBV6-1
j_call: TRBJ2-7
cdr3_aa: ASSFLGTYEQY

v_call: TRBV4-1
j_call: TRBJ2-7
cdr3_aa: ASSRGLAGAYEQY

v_call: TRBV12-3/TRBV12-4
j_call: TRBJ1-2
cdr3_aa: ASSPWAGYGYT

v_call: TRBV7-9
j_call: TRBJ2-5
cdr3_aa: ASSLEGPEY

v_call: TRBV28
j_call: TRBJ1-2
cdr3_aa: ASSLKGSVNYGYT

v_call: TRBV19
j_call: TRBJ2-2
cdr3_aa: ASTNGQLNTGELF

v_call: TRBV12-3/TRBV12-4
j_call: TRBJ2-1
cdr3_aa: ASSPLAGGPQSNEQF

v_call: TRBV6-1
j_call: TRBJ2-3
cdr3_aa: ASRTLMGSDTQY

v_call: TRBV27
j_call: TRBJ2-7
cdr3_aa: ASSLAGGYDYEQY

v_call: TRBV5-6
j_call: TRBJ1-5
cdr3_aa: ASSLSRGLYSNQPQH

v_call: TRBV19
j_call: TRBJ1-1
cdr3_aa: ASSIDNRAGTEAF

v_call: TRBV29-1
j_call: TRBJ2-3
cdr3_aa: SVEDRRDTDTQY

v_call: TRBV5-1
j_call: TRBJ2-1
cdr3_aa: ASSLREPYNEQF

v_call: TRBV20-1
j_call: TRBJ2-5
cdr3_aa: SARRTGGSETQY

v_call: TRBV2
j_call: TRBJ1-6
cdr3_aa: ASSEGRGLRNSPLH

v_call: TRBV12-3/TRBV12-4
j_call: TRBJ1-4
cdr3_aa: ASSPGTGGSEKLF

v_call: TRBV30
j_call: TRBJ2-7
cdr3_aa: AWSTGGEQY

v_call: TRBV19
j_call: TRBJ1-2
cdr3_aa: ASSTFSTGGYT

v_call: TRBV12-3/TRBV12-4
j_call: TRBJ2-5
cdr3_aa: ASSFGGGGETQY

v_call: TRBV3-1
j_call: TRBJ2-2
cdr3_aa: ASSRQGLTGELF

v_call: TRBV28
j_call: TRBJ1-4
cdr3_aa: ASSLADRVWEKLF

v_call: TRBV18
j_call: TRBJ2-1
cdr3_aa: ASSRPPTNEQF

v_call: TRBV2
j_call: TRBJ2-5
cdr3_aa: ASSGLGSETQY

v_call: TRBV30
j_call: TRBJ2-1
cdr3_aa: AWTQGNEQF

v_call: TRBV11-2
j_call: TRBJ2-7
cdr3_aa: ASSEGGTEDYEQY

v_call: TRBV27
j_call: TRBJ2-3
cdr3_aa: ASSLSPPTGIGDTQY

v_call: TRBV20-1
j_call: TRBJ2-1
cdr3_aa: SARDIGGHSSYNEQF

v_call: TRBV15
j_call: TRBJ2-7
cdr3_aa: ATSREGPTFSEQY

v_call: TRBV6-2/TRBV6-3
j_call: TRBJ2-5
cdr3_aa: ASSLGSAGQFSETQY

v_call: TRBV30
j_call: TRBJ1-2
cdr3_aa: AWKGFKRSGPGGYT

v_call: TRBV20-1
j_call: TRBJ2-7
cdr3_aa: SAIEGRLEDEQY

v_call: TRBV2
j_call: TRBJ2-1
cdr3_aa: ASSEDQGAYNEQF

v_call: TRBV30
j_call: TRBJ2-1
cdr3_aa: AWSVKLVGYNEQF

v_call: TRBV7-9
j_call: TRBJ1-1
cdr3_aa: ASSLGAAMNTEAF

v_call: TRBV7-2
j_call: TRBJ2-5
cdr3_aa: ASSLGTGSRGETQY

v_call: TRBV6-2/TRBV6-3
j_call: TRBJ2-7
cdr3_aa: ASSGTSGGNYEQY

v_call: TRBV3-1
j_call: TRBJ2-7
cdr3_aa: ASSQQVGGYEQY

v_call: TRBV6-5
j_call: TRBJ2-1
cdr3_aa: ASSYSDRNNEQF

v_call: TRBV13
j_call: TRBJ2-1
cdr3_aa: ASSPDRGAYNEQF

v_call: TRBV5-1
j_call: TRBJ2-1
cdr3_aa: ASSLGGSNYNEQF

v_call: TRBV12-3/TRBV12-4
j_call: TRBJ2-7
cdr3_aa: ASNLPGPSYEQY

v_call: TRBV12-3/TRBV12-4
j_call: TRBJ1-6
cdr3_aa: ASSLGQGENSPLH

v_call: TRBV5-1
j_call: TRBJ2-7
cdr3_aa: ASSSGTSGGATYEQY

v_call: TRBV20-1
j_call: TRBJ1-2
cdr3_aa: SARDGGQIVFRANYGYT

v_call: TRBV6-1
j_call: TRBJ1-2
cdr3_aa: ASSPYRGQDYGYT

v_call: TRBV7-2
j_call: TRBJ2-1
cdr3_aa: ASSPRGGGYNEQF

v_call: TRBV2
j_call: TRBJ2-7
cdr3_aa: ASRDPTTGTSGASYEQY

v_call: TRBV6-1
j_call: TRBJ2-1
cdr3_aa: ASSRTRSNEQF

v_call: TRBV19
j_call: TRBJ2-1
cdr3_aa: ASSTPTVTANYNEQF

v_call: TRBV12-3/TRBV12-4
j_call: TRBJ2-1
cdr3_aa: ASSLSPDRYNEQF

v_call: TRBV9
j_call: TRBJ1-2
cdr3_aa: ASSALTGRAYGYT

v_call: TRBV5-6
j_call: TRBJ2-1
cdr3_aa: ASARVGYNEQF

v_call: TRBV5-1
j_call: TRBJ2-7
cdr3_aa: ARSLAGSGRMTYEQY

v_call: TRBV6-1
j_call: TRBJ2-3
cdr3_aa: ASSEIAGGSTDTQY

v_call: TRBV2
j_call: TRBJ2-7
cdr3_aa: ASSEGPREQY

v_call: TRBV5-1
j_call: TRBJ2-5
cdr3_aa: ASSLVVGQETQY